The clone carrying this T cell receptor beta chain was detected a few times. What it binds is not known. It was by quantitative 5'-RACE with molecular barcodes that TCR beta libraries were made. In TCRdb, the 5' RACE reads were re-called with MiXCR into one record per CDR3 protein. Here the sample spans over 700,000 distinct CDR3 sequences, around 17% being singletons. The sample originates from a study of CD8 T cells in ankylosing spondylitis. Regarding the study as a whole: Previous work reported some of these motif variants in the synovial fluid and blood of reactive arthritis. In ankylosing spondylitis blood, a motif of roughly 8 highly homologous TCR beta variants appeared characteristic. Disease-associated clones were CD8+ and fairly uncommon in peripheral blood.

Sequencing input: blood, either unsorted or a sorted T cell fraction (not recorded which). The clonotype originates from a male donor with ankylosing spondylitis.

The CDR3 loop reads CAISEGNGVLYEQYF. CDR3 nucleotide sequence: TGTGCCATCAGTGAGGGTAACGGGGTACTTTACGAGCAGTACTTC. The rearrangement links TRBV10-3 to TRBJ2-7; D possibly corresponds to TRBD2 (5 bases). The CDR3 is 15 amino acids. The germline V and J ends were trimmed by 2 bases and 4 bases, with 15 bases remaining between them. CDR1 is ENHRY and CDR2 is SYGVKD in the germline V gene.